Presented here are 14 T cell receptor beta chains from one specimen sequenced in a study of CD8 T cells in ankylosing spondylitis. TCRdb re-called the 5' RACE reads with MiXCR, one entry per CDR3 protein. Of around 250,000 distinct CDR3 sequences listed, under 35% are singletons. Sequences were obtained from blood, either unsorted or a sorted T cell fraction (not recorded which). These receptors were collected from a male donor with ankylosing spondylitis or in good health (not recorded which).

The genes are TRBV7-9 and TRBJ2-1, with 8 positions matching TRBD1. Germline CDR1 is SEHNR and CDR2 is FQNEAQ (reference sequence). CDR3 size: 15 residues. The trim removed 8 bases at V and 7 bases at J, leaving 13 bases unmatched. CDR3: CASPGQGIHWNEQFF. The DNA for the CDR3 is TGTGCCAGCCCAGGACAGGGTATTCATTGGAATGAGCAGTTCTTC.

V gene TRBV7-6 combines with J gene TRBJ2-5, with 7 positions matching TRBD1. The ends lost 2 bases at V and 2 bases at J; junction bases unmatched: 5. The CDR3 sequence is 15 residues long. Germline CDR1 SGHVS, CDR2 FNYEAQ. The CDR3 DNA follows: TGTGCCAGCAGCTTAACCCCGGGACAGCAAGAGACCCAGTACTTC. This encodes CASSLTPGQQETQYF.

CDR3 sequence reads: CSAVDPGGNYGYTF. In DNA, the CDR3 is TGCAGTGCTGTAGATCCGGGGGGGAACTATGGCTACACCTTC. The chain uses TRBV20-1 and TRBJ1-2; a possible D gene is TRBD1 (5 bases). Per the germline V gene, CDR1 is DFQATT and CDR2 is SNEGSKA (reference sequence). With 5 bases removed from V and 2 bases from J, the gap between germline ends came to 15 bases. CDR3 length: 14 amino acids.

This clonotype has only a few counts. The gene calls are TRBV27 and TRBJ2-1; 7 bases are a match to TRBD2. This CDR3 is built from 15 residues. In germline, CDR1 is MNHEY, CDR2 SMNVEV (reference sequence). Trimming removed 5 bases from V and 10 bases from J; junction bases left unmatched: 14. DNA of the CDR3: TGTGCCAGCAGTCCTAGTAGCGGGCGTAGGGTGGAGCAGTTCTTC. Its translation is CASSPSSGRRVEQFF.

This clonotype was recorded a few times. The gene calls are TRBV6-6 and TRBJ2-7; D is undetermined. Germline V CDR1 and CDR2: MNHNY, SVGAGI (reference sequence). CDR3 length equals 13 residues. The V gene lost 4 bases and the J gene lost 0 bases, with 7 bases spanning the gap. The CDR3 sequence is CASSFGRSYEQYF. In nucleotides, the CDR3 is TGTGCCAGCAGTTTCGGACGCTCCTACGAGCAGTACTTC.

The chain links TRBV10-3 to TRBJ2-5; 11 bases match TRBD2. The CDR3 spans 15 residues. Per the germline V gene, CDR1 is ENHRY and CDR2 is SYGVKD. Trimming cost V 4 bases and J 2 bases; bases outside gene matches: 3. DNA of the CDR3: TGTGCCATCAGTGCCGCTAGCGGGGGGCAAGAGACCCAGTACTTC. Protein product: CAISAASGGQETQYF.

The chain uses TRBV12-3 or TRBV12-4 and TRBJ2-3, with 8 nucleotides matching TRBD1. The V and J ends lost 5 bases and 10 bases, in that order; junction bases with no gene match: 8. This CDR3 region has 13 residues. The CDR3 loop reads CASSPGQGIAQYF. The CDR3 coding sequence is TGTGCCAGCAGTCCAGGACAGGGTATAGCGCAGTATTTT.

This clonotype occurred a few times. This chain connects TRBV7-6 to TRBJ2-7; D is unresolved. This CDR3 spans 13 amino acids. The germline V and J ends were trimmed by 4 bases and 0 bases, with 7 bases remaining between them. From germline, CDR1 is SGHVS and CDR2 FNYEAQ. CDR3 nucleotides: TGTGCCAGCAGCTCCGCACCCTCCTACGAGCAGTACTTC. Encoded protein: CASSSAPSYEQYF.

This clonotype was seen a few times. The chain links TRBV28 to TRBJ2-7, with D possibly being TRBD1 (6 bases). V shed 1 base and J shed 4 bases, with 14 bases lying between them. The CDR3 consists of 15 residues. The germline CDR1 and CDR2 sequences are MDHEN and SYDVKM. The CDR3 region is CASSLFAGARYEQYF. In DNA form, the CDR3 reads TGTGCCAGCAGTTTATTTGCAGGGGCCAGATACGAGCAGTACTTC.

The chain carries TRBV5-4 and TRBJ1-2, with 8 bases that match TRBD1. Per the germline V gene, CDR1 is SGHNT and CDR2 is YYREEE (reference sequence). This CDR3 is 14 amino acids long. The ends lost 4 bases at V and 7 bases at J; junction bases unmatched: 9. CDR3 coding DNA: TGTGCCAGCAGCCCAGACAGGGGCGATAGTGGCTACACCTTC. It encodes CASSPDRGDSGYTF.

This clonotype has just a few counts. The chain is built from TRBV20-1 and TRBJ2-3, with TRBD2 matching over 7 bases. Germline-derived CDR1 and CDR2 are DFQATT and SNEGSKA (reference sequence). The CDR3 is 14 residues long. The V and J ends lost 3 bases and 0 bases, in that order; junction bases with no gene match: 3. CDR3 sequence (DNA): TGCAGTGCTAGTGGACTAGTCAGCACAGATACGCAGTATTTT. This gives the protein CSASGLVSTDTQYF.

V usage is TRBV4-1 and J usage is TRBJ1-1; D perhaps matches TRBD1 (5 bases). V lost 2 bases and J lost 10, with 23 bases in between. The CDR3 runs to 16 residues. The V gene's germline CDR1 is MGHRA and CDR2 YSYEKL. The CDR3 nucleotides are TGCGCCAGCAGCCAAACCGGGACCGGGACCGGCAATGGAGCTTTCTTT. It translates to CASSQTGTGTGNGAFF.

V usage is TRBV30 and J usage is TRBJ2-1; tentatively, D is TRBD1 or TRBD2 (5 bases each). With 4 bases removed from V and 4 bases from J, the gap between germline ends came to 20 bases. The germline CDR1 and CDR2 sequences are GTSNPN and SVGIG (reference sequence). The CDR3 has 16 residues. For the CDR3, the DNA is TGTGCCTGGACCGGATGGATCGGGGCCGCGTACAATGAGCAGTTCTTC. Amino acid sequence: CAWTGWIGAAYNEQFF. Complete variable domain (other parts from reference TRBV30 and TRBJ2-1): SQTIHQWPATLVQPVGSPLSLECTVEGTSNPNLYWYRQAAGRGLQLLFYSVGIGQISSEVPQNLSASRPQDRQFILSSKKLLLSDSGFYLCAWTGWIGAAYNEQFFGPGTRLTVL.

This clonotype has ten or more counts. V is TRBV12-3 or TRBV12-4 and J is TRBJ1-1, with no clear D. V was pared by 3 bases and J by 3 bases, with 11 bases between. This CDR3 has 14 residues. The CDR3 DNA reads TGTGCCAGCAGTTTGTCTCACAGTGACACTGAAGCTTTCTTT. This sequence encodes CASSLSHSDTEAFF.